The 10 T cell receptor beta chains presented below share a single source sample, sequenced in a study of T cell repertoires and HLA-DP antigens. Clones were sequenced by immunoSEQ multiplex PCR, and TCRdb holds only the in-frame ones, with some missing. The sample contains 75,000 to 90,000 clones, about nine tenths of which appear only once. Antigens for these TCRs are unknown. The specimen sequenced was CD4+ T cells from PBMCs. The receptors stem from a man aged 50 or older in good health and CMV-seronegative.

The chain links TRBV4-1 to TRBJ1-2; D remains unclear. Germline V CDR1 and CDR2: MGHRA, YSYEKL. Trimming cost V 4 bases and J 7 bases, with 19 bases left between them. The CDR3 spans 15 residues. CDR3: CASSLERGIRSGYTF. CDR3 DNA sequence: TGCGCCAGCAGCCTGGAGCGGGGTATAAGAAGTGGCTACACCTTC.

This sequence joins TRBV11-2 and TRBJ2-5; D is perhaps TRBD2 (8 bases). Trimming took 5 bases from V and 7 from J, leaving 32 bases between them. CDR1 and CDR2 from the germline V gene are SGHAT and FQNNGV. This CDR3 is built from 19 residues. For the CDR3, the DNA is TGTGCCAGCAGCCCGCATTCTCGGGAGGGGGCAAGGTTTAAAGGGACCCAGTACTTC. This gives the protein CASSPHSREGARFKGTQYF.

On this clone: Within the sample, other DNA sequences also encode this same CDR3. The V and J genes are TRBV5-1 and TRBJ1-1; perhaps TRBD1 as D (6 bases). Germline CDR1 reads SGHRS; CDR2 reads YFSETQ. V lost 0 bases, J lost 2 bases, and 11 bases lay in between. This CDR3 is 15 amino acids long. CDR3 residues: CASSLGGARNTEAFF. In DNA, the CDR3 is TGCGCCAGCAGCTTGGGGGGGGCGCGAAACACTGAAGCTTTCTTT.

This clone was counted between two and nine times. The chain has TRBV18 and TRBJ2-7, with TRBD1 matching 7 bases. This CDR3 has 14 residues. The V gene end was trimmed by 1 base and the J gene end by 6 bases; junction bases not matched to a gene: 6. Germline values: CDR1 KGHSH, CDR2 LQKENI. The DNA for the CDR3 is TGTGCCAGCTCACCACGAGGGGGCTTTTTCGAGCAGTACTTC. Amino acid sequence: CASSPRGGFFEQYF.

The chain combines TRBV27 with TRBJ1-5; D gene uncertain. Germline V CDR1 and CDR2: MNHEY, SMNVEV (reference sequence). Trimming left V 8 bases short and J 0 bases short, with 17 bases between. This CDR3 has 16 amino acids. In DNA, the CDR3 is TGTGCCAGCGGAGGAGGTTGGGGTTATAGCAATCAGCCCCAGCATTTT. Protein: CASGGGWGYSNQPQHF.

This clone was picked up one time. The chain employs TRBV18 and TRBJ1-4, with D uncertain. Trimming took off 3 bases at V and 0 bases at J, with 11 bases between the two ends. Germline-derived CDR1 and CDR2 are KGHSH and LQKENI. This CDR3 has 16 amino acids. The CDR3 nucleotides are TGTGCCAGCTCACCCCAGACTGGCGCAACTAATGAAAAACTGTTTTTT. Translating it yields CASSPQTGATNEKLFF.

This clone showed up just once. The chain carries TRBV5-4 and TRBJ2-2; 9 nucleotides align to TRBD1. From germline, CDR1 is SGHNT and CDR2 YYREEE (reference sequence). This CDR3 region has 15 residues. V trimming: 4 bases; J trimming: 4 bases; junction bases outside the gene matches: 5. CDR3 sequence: CASSPGTGSTGELFF. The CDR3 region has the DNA TGTGCCAGCAGCCCCGGGACAGGGAGCACCGGGGAGCTGTTTTTT.

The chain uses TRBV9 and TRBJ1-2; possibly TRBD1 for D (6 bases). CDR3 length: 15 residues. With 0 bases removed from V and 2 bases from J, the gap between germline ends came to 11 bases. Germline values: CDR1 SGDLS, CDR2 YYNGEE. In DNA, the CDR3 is TGTGCCAGCAGCGTAGACGCAGGGGCGAACTATGGCTACACCTTC. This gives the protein CASSVDAGANYGYTF.

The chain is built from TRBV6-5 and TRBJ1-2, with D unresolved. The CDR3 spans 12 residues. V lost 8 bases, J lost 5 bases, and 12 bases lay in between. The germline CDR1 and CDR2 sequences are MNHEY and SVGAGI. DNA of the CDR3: TGTGCCAGCGTATCGGGGATTTATGGCTACACCTTC. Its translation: CASVSGIYGYTF.

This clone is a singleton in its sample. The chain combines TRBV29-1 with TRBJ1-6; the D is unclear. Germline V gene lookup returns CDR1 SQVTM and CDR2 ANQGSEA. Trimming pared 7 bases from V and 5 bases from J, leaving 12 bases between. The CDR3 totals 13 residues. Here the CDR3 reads CSARRTDNSPLHF. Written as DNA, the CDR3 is TGCAGCGCCCGGCGGACTGATAATTCACCCCTCCACTTT. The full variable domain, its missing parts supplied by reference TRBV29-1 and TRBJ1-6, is SAVISQKPSRDICQRGTSLTIQCQVDSQVTMMFWYRQQPGQSLTLIATANQGSEATYESGFVIDKFPISRPNLTFSTLTVSNMSPEDSSIYLCSARRTDNSPLHFGNGTRLTVT.